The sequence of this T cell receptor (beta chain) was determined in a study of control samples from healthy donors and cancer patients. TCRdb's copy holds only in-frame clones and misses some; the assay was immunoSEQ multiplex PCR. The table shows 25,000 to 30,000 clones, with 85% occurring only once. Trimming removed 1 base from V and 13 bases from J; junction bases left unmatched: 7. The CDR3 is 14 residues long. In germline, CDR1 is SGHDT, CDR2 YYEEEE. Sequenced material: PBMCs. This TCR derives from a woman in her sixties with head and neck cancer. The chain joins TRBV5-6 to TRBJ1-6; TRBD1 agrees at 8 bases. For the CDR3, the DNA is TGTGCCAGCAGCTTGTGGACAGGGCGTTTTCCCCTCCACTTT. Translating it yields CASSLWTGRFPLHF.